Listed below are T cell receptor beta chains from one sample, sequenced in a study of identical twins. TCRdb passed the 5' RACE reads through MiXCR, listing each CDR3 protein once. The sample shows around 1.7 million distinct CDR3 sequences, less than 35% of them seen only once. What was sequenced was cord blood. Receptors originate from a newborn girl in good health. Each CDR3 is given with its conserved first and last residue. The D gene is left open where the match is weak. Clone size is stated in some rows and not others, as once, few, many or a class when expanded.

TRBV29-1	many	.	TRBJ2-7	TGCAGCGTTGAGGGCAGTCCTACCTACGAGCAGTACTTC	CSVEGSPTYEQYF
TRBV6-1	once	TRBD1	TRBJ1-1	TGTGCCAGCAGGGGACAGGTTACCACTGAAGCTTTCTTT	CASRGQVTTEAFF
TRBV21-1	few	.	TRBJ2-1	TGTGCCAGCAGCAAAGTGAGGACCGTGAGCTCCTACAATGAGCAGTTCTTC	CASSKVRTVSSYNEQFF
TRBV29-1	few	.	TRBJ1-2	TGCAGCGTTGGGGACCGAACCAACTATGGCTACACCTTC	CSVGDRTNYGYTF
TRBV28	.	TRBD2	TRBJ2-4	TGTGCCAGCAGTTTGGGACTAGCGGGAACTCTAGCCAAAAACATTCAGTACTTC	CASSLGLAGTLAKNIQYF
TRBV5-1	.	TRBD1	TRBJ1-2	TGCGCCAGTCGACAGGGCGAGGTGTCCGATGGCTACACCTTC	CASRQGEVSDGYTF
TRBV20-1	few	TRBD2	TRBJ2-7	TGCAGTGCTAGAGGTCTAGCGGGGAATTCCTACGAGCAGTACTTC	CSARGLAGNSYEQYF
TRBV20-1	few	.	TRBJ2-5	TGCAGTGCTAGATCCACAGGGAGAGAGACCCAGTACTTC	CSARSTGRETQYF
TRBV21-1	.	.	TRBJ1-6	TGTGCCAGCAGCTCCGCCTCCCCGGGACCCATGAGCTCCTATAATTCACCCCTCCACTTT	CASSSASPGPMSSYNSPLHF
TRBV3-1	.	.	TRBJ2-1	TGTGCCAGCAGCCGACCAGCGGGTTCCAATGAGCAGTTCTTC	CASSRPAGSNEQFF
TRBV28	few	TRBD2	TRBJ2-5	TGTGCCAGCAGTTTACCCGACAGACTAGCGGGGTTCCAAGAGACCCAGTACTTC	CASSLPDRLAGFQETQYF
TRBV12-3/TRBV12-4	.	.	TRBJ1-5	TGTGCCAGCAGGGTACAGGGAAATAGCAATCAGCCCCAGCATTTT	CASRVQGNSNQPQHF
TRBV2	few	.	TRBJ2-7	TGTGCCAGCCTGTTGAAGGCACGCTACGAGCAGTACTTC	CASLLKARYEQYF
TRBV29-1	.	.	TRBJ2-2	TGCAGCGCGGCCAGGACCTCGAACACCGGGGAGCTGTTTTTT	CSAARTSNTGELFF
TRBV7-6	once	.	TRBJ2-5	TGTGCCAGCAGCTTTAGGGGGGAGGGCCTCAATGAGCAGTACTTC	CASSFRGEGLNEQYF
TRBV7-2	few	TRBD2	TRBJ2-7	TGTGCCAGCAGCCCTACCCCTAGCGGGGGCTACGAGCAGTACTTC	CASSPTPSGGYEQYF
TRBV29-1	few	TRBD1	TRBJ1-1	TGCAGCGGTACAATAGGACAGGGGGATGCTTTCTTT	CSGTIGQGDAFF
TRBV2	.	TRBD2	TRBJ2-7	TGTGCCAGTACCGCGGGAGAAATCAATGAGCAGTACTTC	CASTAGEINEQYF
TRBV28	.	.	TRBJ1-2	TGTGCCAGCAGTCCCCGCCAGGTACTTAACTATGGCTACACCTTC	CASSPRQVLNYGYTF
TRBV20-1	.	.	TRBJ2-1	TGCAGTGCCGGCCAGACTAGTGGCTACAATGAGCAGTTCTTC	CSAGQTSGYNEQFF
TRBV18	.	.	TRBJ2-1	TGTGCCAGCTCACCACCGGGACTCCATAGCGGTGAGCAGTTCTTC	CASSPPGLHSGEQFF
TRBV7-6	few	TRBD2	TRBJ2-2	TGTGCCAGCAGCTCTAGCGGGAGGTCGACCGGGGAGCTGTTTTTT	CASSSSGRSTGELFF
TRBV7-2	many	.	TRBJ2-7	TGTGCCAGCAGCTTAGCACTAGGCGAGCAGTACTTC	CASSLALGEQYF
TRBV28	many	.	TRBJ2-7	TGTGCCAGCAGGCTCATAGGGCCCTTGAGCTCCTACGAGCAGTACTTC	CASRLIGPLSSYEQYF
TRBV7-2	few	.	TRBJ2-5	TGTGCCAGCAGCTTATTAACAGAGCAGTACTTC	CASSLLTEQYF
TRBV20-1	.	TRBD1	TRBJ1-1	TGCGGCATCCCCCGGGACAGGGTACCTGGAGCTTTCTTT	CGIPRDRVPGAFF
TRBV9	few	TRBD1	TRBJ2-1	TGTGCCAGCAGCCCTCGACAGGGGGCGAGGAATGAGCAGTTCTTC	CASSPRQGARNEQFF
TRBV5-1	many	.	TRBJ1-2	TGCGCCAGCAGCTTGGTGGGGTACTATGGCTACACCTTC	CASSLVGYYGYTF
TRBV10-3	few	TRBD1	TRBJ1-4	TGTGCCATCACCCCGACAGGGAGGAGGGAAAAACTGTTTTTT	CAITPTGRREKLFF
TRBV20-1	.	TRBD2	TRBJ2-7	TGCAGTGCTAAAAAAGGACTAGCGTTCTCCTACGAGCAGTACTTC	CSAKKGLAFSYEQYF
TRBV28	few	TRBD1	TRBJ2-7	TGTGCCAGCAGTTTTGGGGGGACAGGGGGAGGCGAGCAGTACTTC	CASSFGGTGGGEQYF
TRBV7-2	.	.	TRBJ2-7	TGTGCCAGCAGCTTAGCGCATTTGACTTCGAACTCCTACGAGCGGTACTTC	CASSLAHLTSNSYERYF
TRBV20-1	once	.	TRBJ1-2	TGCAGCCGAAATTATGGCTACACCTTC	CSRNYGYTF
TRBV6-1	.	TRBD2	TRBJ2-1	TGTGCCAGCCAAGAGAGTCGACTAGCGGCCAGTTCGGGGTACAATGAGCAGTTCTTC	CASQESRLAASSGYNEQFF
TRBV7-9	many	TRBD2	TRBJ2-3	TGTGCCAGCAGCCTGTGGGACTACCGTACAGATACGCAGTATTTT	CASSLWDYRTDTQYF
TRBV6-1	.	.	TRBJ2-5	TGTGCCAGCAGTGAATCGACTAGTAAAGAGACCCAGTACTTC	CASSESTSKETQYF
TRBV12-3/TRBV12-4	.	.	TRBJ1-1	TGTGCCAGCAGTCCCCGCAACAGGGAGAACACTGAAGCTTTCTTT	CASSPRNRENTEAFF
TRBV7-9	many	.	TRBJ2-3	TGTGCCAGCAGAGGTCGTTCAGATACGCAGTATTTT	CASRGRSDTQYF
TRBV7-2	.	.	TRBJ2-4	TGTGCCAGCAGCCCCCAGTTGAGTTGGGTTGGCAAAAACATTCAGTACTTC	CASSPQLSWVGKNIQYF
TRBV14	few	TRBD1	TRBJ1-2	TGTGCCAGCAGCCAAGCGAAGACAGGGGGCTATGGCTACACCTTC	CASSQAKTGGYGYTF
TRBV6-2/TRBV6-3	.	.	TRBJ1-5	TGTGCCAGCAGGAGCCAACAGGTTAATCAGCCCCAGCATTTT	CASRSQQVNQPQHF
TRBV2	.	.	TRBJ2-5	TGTGCCAGCATCGACGGGACGAAAGAGACCCAGTACTTC	CASIDGTKETQYF
TRBV6-2/TRBV6-3	many	.	TRBJ2-7	TGTGCCAGCAGTTACGGGGTCCACGAGCAGTACTTC	CASSYGVHEQYF
TRBV10-3	.	TRBD2	TRBJ2-1	TGTGCCATCAGTGAGTCAAGCGGGAGAGTGGATGAGCAGTTCTTC	CAISESSGRVDEQFF
TRBV24-1	few	.	TRBJ2-3	TGTGCCACCGCGGGCAGGAACACAGATACGCAGTATTTT	CATAGRNTDTQYF
TRBV28	.	.	TRBJ1-4	TGTGCCAGCAGTTTCTGGCCTAGGGATGAAAAACTGTTTTTT	CASSFWPRDEKLFF
TRBV7-2	.	.	TRBJ2-7	TGTGCCAGCAACTTAGTACGGGGAGAGCAGTACTTC	CASNLVRGEQYF
TRBV3-1	once	TRBD1	TRBJ1-6	TGTGCCAGCAGCCATAGACCCCGGGACAGGGGTAATTCACCCCTCCACTTT	CASSHRPRDRGNSPLHF
TRBV5-1	.	.	TRBJ2-1	TGCGCCAGCAGCGCAGGGGTTAATAAGCAGTTCTTC	CASSAGVNKQFF
TRBV20-1	.	TRBD1	TRBJ1-2	TGCAGTGCTAGCGCGGGTCTGGGACAGGCTTATGGCTACACCTTC	CSASAGLGQAYGYTF
TRBV5-1	few	TRBD2	TRBJ2-7	TGCGCCAGCAGCTCGAACCTAGCGGGAGGTTACAATGAGCAGTACTTC	CASSSNLAGGYNEQYF
TRBV27	.	TRBD1	TRBJ1-6	TGTGCCAGCAGTTTCCACGGACAGGCGAGATTTGATAATTCACCCCCCCACTTT	CASSFHGQARFDNSPPHF
TRBV18	.	TRBD2	TRBJ2-1	TGTGCCAGCTCACTGCTAGGAGGACTAGGGAACAATGAGCAGTTCTTC	CASSLLGGLGNNEQFF
TRBV20-1	.	.	TRBJ2-1	TGCAGTGCTAGCCCCTGGAGCCGCTCCTACAATGAGCAGTTCTTC	CSASPWSRSYNEQFF